Reported below is one T cell receptor beta chain. Its antigen is unknown. This sample is part of a study of cytomegalovirus exposure and HLA in healthy donors. Study-level points and caveats: The authors later linked a missense DCLRE1C variant to TCR beta V- and J-gene trimming.

This PCR relied on a set of 60 Vbeta primers and 13 Jbeta primers. Generated by immunoSEQ multiplex PCR, the TCRdb table keeps only in-frame clones and is missing some. The sample lists 130,000 to 150,000 clones, roughly 80% occurring once. V gave up 6 bases and J gave up 2 bases; unmatched junction bases: 5. The CDR3 runs 15 residues. Per germline, CDR1 KGHSH and CDR2 LQKENI. The chain uses TRBV18 and TRBJ1-5; TRBD1 matches 9 bases. The origin of this receptor is a woman aged 35 to 49 in good health and CMV-seropositive. The sequenced material came from PBMCs. The CDR3 sequence is CASSRGQGRNQPQHF. The CDR3 DNA is TGTGCCAGCTCCCGCGGACAGGGGCGCAATCAGCCCCAGCATTTT.